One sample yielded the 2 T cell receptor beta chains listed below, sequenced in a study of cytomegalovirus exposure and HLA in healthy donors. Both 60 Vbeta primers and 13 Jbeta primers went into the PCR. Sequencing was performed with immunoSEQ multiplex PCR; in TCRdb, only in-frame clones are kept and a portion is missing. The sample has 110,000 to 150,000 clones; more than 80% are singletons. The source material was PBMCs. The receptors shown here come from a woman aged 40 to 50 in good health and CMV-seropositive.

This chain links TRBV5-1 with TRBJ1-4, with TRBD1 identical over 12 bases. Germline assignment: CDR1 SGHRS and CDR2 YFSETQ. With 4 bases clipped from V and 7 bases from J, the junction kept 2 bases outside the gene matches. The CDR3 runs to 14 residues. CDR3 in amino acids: CASSGGQGAEKLFF. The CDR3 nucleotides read TGCGCCAGCAGCGGGGGACAGGGGGCTGAAAAACTGTTTTTT.

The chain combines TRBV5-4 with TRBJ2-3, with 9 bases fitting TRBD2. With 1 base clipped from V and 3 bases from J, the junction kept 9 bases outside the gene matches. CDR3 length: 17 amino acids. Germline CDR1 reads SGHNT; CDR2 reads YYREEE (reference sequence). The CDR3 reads CASSLFSGGRGTDTQYF. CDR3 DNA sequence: TGTGCCAGCAGCTTGTTCAGCGGGGGGAGAGGAACAGATACGCAGTATTTT.